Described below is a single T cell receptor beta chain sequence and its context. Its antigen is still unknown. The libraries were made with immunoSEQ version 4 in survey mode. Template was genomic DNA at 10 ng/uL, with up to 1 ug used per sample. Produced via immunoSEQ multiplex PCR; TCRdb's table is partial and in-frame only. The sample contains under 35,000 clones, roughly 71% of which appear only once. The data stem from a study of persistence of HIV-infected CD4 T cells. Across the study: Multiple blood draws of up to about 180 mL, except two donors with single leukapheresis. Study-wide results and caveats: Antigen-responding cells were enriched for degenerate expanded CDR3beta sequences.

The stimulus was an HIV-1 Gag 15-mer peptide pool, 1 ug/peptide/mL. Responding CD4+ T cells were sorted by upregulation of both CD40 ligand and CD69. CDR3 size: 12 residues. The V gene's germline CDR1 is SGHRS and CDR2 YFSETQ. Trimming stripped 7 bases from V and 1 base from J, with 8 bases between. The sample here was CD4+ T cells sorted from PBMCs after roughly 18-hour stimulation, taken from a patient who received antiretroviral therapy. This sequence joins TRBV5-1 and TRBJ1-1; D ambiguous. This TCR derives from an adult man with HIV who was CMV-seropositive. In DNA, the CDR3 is TGCGCCAGCGGCAGGCAGAACACTGAAGCTTTCTTT. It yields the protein CASGRQNTEAFF.